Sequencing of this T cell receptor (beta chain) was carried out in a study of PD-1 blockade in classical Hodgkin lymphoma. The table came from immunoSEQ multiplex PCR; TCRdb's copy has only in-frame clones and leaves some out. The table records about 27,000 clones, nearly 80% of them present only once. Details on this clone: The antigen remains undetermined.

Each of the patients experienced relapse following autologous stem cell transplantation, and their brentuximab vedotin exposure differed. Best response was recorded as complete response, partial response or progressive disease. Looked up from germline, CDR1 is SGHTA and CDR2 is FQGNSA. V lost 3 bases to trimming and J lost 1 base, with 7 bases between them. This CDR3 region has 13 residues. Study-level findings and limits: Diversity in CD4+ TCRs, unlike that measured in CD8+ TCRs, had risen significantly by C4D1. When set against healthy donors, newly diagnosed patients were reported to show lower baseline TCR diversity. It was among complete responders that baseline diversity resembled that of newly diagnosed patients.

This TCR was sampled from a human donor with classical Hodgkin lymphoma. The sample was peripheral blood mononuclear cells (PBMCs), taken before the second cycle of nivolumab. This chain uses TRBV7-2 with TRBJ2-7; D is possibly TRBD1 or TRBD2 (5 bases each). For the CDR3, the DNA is TGTGCCAGCAGCTTGGGACGATCCTACGAGCAGTACTTC. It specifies CASSLGRSYEQYF.